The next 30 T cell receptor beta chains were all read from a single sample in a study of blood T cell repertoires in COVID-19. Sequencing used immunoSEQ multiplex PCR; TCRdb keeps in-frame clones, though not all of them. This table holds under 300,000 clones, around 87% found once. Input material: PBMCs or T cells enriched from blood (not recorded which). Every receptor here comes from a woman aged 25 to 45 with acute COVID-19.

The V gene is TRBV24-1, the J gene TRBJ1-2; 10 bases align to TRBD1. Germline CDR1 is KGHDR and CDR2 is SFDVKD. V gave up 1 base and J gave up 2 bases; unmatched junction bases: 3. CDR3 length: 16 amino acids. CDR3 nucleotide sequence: TGTGCCACCAGTGATTTAACGACAGGGGGCAACTATGGCTACACCTTC. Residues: CATSDLTTGGNYGYTF.

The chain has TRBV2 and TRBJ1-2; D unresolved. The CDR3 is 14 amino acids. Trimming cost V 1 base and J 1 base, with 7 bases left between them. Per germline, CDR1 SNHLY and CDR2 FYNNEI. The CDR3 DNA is TGTGCCAGCAGTGAAGAGGAGGGTAACTATGGCTACACCTTC. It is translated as CASSEEEGNYGYTF.

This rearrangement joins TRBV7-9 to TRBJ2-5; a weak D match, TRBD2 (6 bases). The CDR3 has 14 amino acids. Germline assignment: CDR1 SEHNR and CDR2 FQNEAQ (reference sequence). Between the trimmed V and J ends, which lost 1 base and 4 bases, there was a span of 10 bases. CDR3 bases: TGTGCCAGCAGCTTAGGCGGGGTAGTAGAGACCCAGTACTTC. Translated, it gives CASSLGGVVETQYF.

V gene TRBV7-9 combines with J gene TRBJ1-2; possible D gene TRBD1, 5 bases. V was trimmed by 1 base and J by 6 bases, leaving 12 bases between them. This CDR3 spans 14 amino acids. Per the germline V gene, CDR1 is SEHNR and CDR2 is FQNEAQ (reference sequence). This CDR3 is CASSLGGSLHGYTF. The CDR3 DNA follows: TGTGCCAGCAGCTTAGGGGGCTCTCTCCATGGCTACACCTTC.

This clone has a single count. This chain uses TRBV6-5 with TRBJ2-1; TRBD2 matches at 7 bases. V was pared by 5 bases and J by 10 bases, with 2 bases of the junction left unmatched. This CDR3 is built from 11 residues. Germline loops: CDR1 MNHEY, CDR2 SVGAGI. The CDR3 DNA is TGTGCCAGCAGTCCGGGACTAGAGCAGTTCTTC. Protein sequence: CASSPGLEQFF.

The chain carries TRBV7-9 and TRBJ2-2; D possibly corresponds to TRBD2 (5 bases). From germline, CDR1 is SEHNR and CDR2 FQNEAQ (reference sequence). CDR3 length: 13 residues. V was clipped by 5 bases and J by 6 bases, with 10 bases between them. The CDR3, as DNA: TGTGCCAGCAGCCCCGGACTGTCCGGGGAGCTGTTTTTT. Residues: CASSPGLSGELFF. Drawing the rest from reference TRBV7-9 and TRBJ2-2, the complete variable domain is DTGVSQNPRHKITKRGQNVTFRCDPISEHNRLYWYRQTLGQGPEFLTYFQNEAQLEKSRLLSDRFSAERPKGSFSTLEIQRTEQGDSAMYLCASSPGLSGELFFGEGSRLTVL.

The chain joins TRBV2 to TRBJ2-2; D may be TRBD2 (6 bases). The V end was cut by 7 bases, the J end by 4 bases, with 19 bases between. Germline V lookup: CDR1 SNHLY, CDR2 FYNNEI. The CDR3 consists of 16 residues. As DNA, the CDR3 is TGTGCCAGCACCCTCGATCCGGGGGTGGGCACCGGGGAGCTGTTTTTT. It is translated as CASTLDPGVGTGELFF.

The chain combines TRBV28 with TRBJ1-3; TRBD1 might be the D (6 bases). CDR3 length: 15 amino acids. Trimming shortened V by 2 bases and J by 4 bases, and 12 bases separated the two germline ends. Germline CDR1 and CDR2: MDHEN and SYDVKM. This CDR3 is CASSLVRRGGNTIYF. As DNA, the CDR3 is TGTGCCAGCAGTTTAGTTCGCAGGGGAGGAAACACCATATATTTT.

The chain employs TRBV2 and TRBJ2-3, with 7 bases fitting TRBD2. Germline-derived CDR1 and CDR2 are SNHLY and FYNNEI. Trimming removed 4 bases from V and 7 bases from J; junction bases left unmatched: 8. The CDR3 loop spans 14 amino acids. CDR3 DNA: TGTGCCAGCAGTGGGCTGCGGGGGTCGAATACGCAGTATTTT. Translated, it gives CASSGLRGSNTQYF.

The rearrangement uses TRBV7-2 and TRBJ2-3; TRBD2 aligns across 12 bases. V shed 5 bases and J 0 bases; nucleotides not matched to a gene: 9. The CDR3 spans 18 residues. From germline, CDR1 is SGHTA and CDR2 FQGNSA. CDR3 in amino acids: CASSRPSGRALSTDTQYF. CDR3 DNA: TGTGCCAGCAGCCGCCCTAGCGGGAGGGCCCTCAGCACAGATACGCAGTATTTT. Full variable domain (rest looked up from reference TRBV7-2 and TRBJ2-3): GAGVSQSPSNKVTEKGKDVELRCDPISGHTALYWYRQSLGQGLEFLIYFQGNSAPDKSGLPSDRFSAERTGGSVSTLTIQRTQQEDSAVYLCASSRPSGRALSTDTQYFGPGTRLTVL.

Written as DNA, the CDR3 is TGCGCCAGCAGCCAATGGCCGCAAGCGGGAGGGCCTGAGTGGAATGAGCAGTTCTTC. This sequence encodes CASSQWPQAGGPEWNEQFF. The chain joins TRBV4-1 to TRBJ2-1; 10 bases match TRBD2. V was clipped by 2 bases and J by 7 bases; unmatched bases: 17. Germline lookup yields CDR1 MGHRA and CDR2 YSYEKL. CDR3 length: 19 residues.

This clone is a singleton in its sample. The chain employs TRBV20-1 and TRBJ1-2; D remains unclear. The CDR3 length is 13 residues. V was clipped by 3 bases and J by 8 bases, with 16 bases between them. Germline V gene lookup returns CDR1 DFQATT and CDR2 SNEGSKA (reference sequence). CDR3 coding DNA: TGCAGTGCTAGTTTTCAGTCGCAACGCGGCTACACCTTC. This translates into CSASFQSQRGYTF.

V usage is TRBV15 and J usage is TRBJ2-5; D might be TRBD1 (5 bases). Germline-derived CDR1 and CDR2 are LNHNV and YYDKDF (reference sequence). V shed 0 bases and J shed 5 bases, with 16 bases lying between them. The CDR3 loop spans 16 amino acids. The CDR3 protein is CATSRDNPAGAETQYF. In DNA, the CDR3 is TGTGCCACCAGCAGAGATAACCCCGCTGGGGCGGAGACCCAGTACTTC.

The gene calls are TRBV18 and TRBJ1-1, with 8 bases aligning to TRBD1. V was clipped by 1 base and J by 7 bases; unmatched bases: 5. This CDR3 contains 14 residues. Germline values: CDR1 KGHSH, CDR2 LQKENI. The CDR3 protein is CASSPLQGAYEAFF. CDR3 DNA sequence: TGTGCCAGCTCACCACTTCAGGGGGCGTATGAAGCTTTCTTT.

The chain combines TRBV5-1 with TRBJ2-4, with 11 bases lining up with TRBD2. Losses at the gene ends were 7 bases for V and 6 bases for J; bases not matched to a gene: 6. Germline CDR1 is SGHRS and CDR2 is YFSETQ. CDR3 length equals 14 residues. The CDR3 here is CASAQGLAVNIQYF. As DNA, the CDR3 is TGCGCCAGCGCACAGGGACTAGCGGTAAACATTCAGTACTTC. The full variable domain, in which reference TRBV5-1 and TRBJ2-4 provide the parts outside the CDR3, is KAGVTQTPRYLIKTRGQQVTLSCSPISGHRSVSWYQQTPGQGLQFLFEYFSETQRNKGNFPGRFSGRQFSNSRSEMNVSTLELGDSALYLCASAQGLAVNIQYFGAGTRLSVL.

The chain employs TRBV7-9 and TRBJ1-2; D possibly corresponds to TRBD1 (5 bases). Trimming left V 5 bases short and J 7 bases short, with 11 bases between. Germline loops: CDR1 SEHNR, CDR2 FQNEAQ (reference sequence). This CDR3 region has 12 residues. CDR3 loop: CASSAQGLGYTF. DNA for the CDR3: TGTGCCAGCAGCGCGCAGGGACTTGGCTACACCTTC.

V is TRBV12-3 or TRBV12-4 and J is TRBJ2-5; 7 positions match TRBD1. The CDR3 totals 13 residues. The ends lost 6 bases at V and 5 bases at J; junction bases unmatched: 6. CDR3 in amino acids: CASSLTGLETQYF. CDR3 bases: TGTGCCAGCAGCCTGACAGGGCTGGAGACCCAGTACTTC.

CDR3 loop: CASSQNRGMNTEAFF. CDR3 nucleotide sequence: TGTGCCAGCAGTCAAAACAGGGGTATGAACACTGAAGCTTTCTTT. The chain couples TRBV27 to TRBJ1-1; TRBD1 aligns across 7 bases. The V gene end was trimmed by 5 bases and the J gene end by 0 bases; junction bases not matched to a gene: 6. CDR1 and CDR2 from the germline V gene are MNHEY and SMNVEV (reference sequence). This CDR3 has 15 residues.

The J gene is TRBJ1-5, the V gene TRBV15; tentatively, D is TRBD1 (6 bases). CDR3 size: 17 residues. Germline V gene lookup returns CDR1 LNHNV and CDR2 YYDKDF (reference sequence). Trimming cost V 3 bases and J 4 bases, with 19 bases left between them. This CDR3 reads CATSRPTGQALNQPQHF. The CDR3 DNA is TGTGCCACCAGCAGGCCGACAGGTCAGGCGCTAAATCAGCCCCAGCATTTT. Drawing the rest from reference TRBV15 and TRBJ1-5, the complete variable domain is DAMVIQNPRYQVTQFGKPVTLSCSQTLNHNVMYWYQQKSSQAPKLLFHYYDKDFNNEADTPDNFQSRRPNTSFCFLDIRSPGLGDTAMYLCATSRPTGQALNQPQHFGDGTRLSIL.

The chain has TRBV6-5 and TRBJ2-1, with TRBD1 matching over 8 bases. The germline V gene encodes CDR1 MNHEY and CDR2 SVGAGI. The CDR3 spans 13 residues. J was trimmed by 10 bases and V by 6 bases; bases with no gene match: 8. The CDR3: CASRGTGREEQFF. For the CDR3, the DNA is TGTGCCAGCAGAGGGACAGGCAGGGAAGAGCAGTTCTTC.

The DNA of the CDR3 is TGTGCCAGTAGTACACCTGGACAGGGCTCTGAAGCTTTCTTT. It translates to CASSTPGQGSEAFF. The J gene is TRBJ1-1, the V gene TRBV19; 8 bases are shared with TRBD1. CDR1 and CDR2 (germline): LNHDA, SQIVND (reference sequence). V gave up 4 bases and J gave up 6 bases; unmatched junction bases: 7. CDR3 length: 14 amino acids.

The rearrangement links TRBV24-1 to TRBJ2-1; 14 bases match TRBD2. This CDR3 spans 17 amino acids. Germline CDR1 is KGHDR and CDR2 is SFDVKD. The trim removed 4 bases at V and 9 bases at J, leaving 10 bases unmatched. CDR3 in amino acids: CATSDPRLAGGLGEQFF. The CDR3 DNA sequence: TGTGCCACCAGTGACCCTAGACTAGCGGGGGGGCTGGGTGAGCAGTTCTTC.

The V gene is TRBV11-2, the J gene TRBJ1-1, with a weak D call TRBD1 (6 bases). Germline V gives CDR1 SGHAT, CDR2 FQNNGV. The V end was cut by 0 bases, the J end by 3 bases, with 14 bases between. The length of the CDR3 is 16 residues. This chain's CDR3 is CASSLDGTPTYTEAFF. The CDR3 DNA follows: TGTGCCAGCAGCTTAGATGGGACACCGACTTACACTGAAGCTTTCTTT. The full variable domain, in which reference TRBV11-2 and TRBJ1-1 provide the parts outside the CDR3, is EAGVAQSPRYKIIEKRQSVAFWCNPISGHATLYWYQQILGQGPKLLIQFQNNGVVDDSQLPKDRFSAERLKGVDSTLKIQPAKLEDSAVYLCASSLDGTPTYTEAFFGQGTRLTVV.

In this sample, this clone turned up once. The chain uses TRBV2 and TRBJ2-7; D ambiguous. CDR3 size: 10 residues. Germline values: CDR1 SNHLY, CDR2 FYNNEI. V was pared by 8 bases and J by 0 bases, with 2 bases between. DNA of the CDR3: TGTGCCAGCCTCTCCTACGAGCAGTACTTC. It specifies CASLSYEQYF.

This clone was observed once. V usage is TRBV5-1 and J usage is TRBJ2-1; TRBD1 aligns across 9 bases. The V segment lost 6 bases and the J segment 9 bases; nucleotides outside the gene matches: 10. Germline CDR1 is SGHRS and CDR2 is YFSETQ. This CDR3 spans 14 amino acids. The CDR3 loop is CASTRDRENGEQFF. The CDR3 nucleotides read TGCGCCAGCACCCGGGACAGGGAGAACGGTGAGCAGTTCTTC.

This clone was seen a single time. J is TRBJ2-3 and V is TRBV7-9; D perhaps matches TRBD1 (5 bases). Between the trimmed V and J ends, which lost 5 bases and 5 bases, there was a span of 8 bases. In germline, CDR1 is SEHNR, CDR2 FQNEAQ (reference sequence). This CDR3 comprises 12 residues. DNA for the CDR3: TGTGCCAGCAGCACCAGGGTAGATACGCAGTATTTT. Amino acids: CASSTRVDTQYF.

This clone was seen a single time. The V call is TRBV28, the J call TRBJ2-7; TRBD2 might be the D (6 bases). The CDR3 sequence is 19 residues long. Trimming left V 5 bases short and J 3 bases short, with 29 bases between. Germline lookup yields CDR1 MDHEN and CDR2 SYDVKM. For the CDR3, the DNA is TGTGCCAGCAGTCTTAGGTTATCGATTGGGGGGTTTACGGACTACGAGCAGTACTTC. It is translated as CASSLRLSIGGFTDYEQYF.

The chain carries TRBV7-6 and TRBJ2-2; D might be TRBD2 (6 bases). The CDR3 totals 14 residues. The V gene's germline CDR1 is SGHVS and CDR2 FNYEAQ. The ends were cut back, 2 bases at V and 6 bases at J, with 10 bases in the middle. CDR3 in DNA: TGTGCCAGCAGCTTAACCACTAGCCCCGGGGAGCTGTTTTTT. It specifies CASSLTTSPGELFF.

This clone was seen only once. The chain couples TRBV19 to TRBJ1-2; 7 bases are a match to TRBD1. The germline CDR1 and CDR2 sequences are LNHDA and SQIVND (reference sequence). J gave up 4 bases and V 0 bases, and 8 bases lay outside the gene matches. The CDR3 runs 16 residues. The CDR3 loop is CASSIESGQAFYGYTF. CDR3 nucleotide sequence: TGTGCCAGTAGTATAGAGTCCGGACAGGCCTTCTATGGCTACACCTTC. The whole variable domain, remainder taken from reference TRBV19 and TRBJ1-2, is DGGITQSPKYLFRKEGQNVTLSCEQNLNHDAMYWYRQDPGQGLRLIYYSQIVNDFQKGDIAEGYSVSREKKESFPLTVTSAQKNPTAFYLCASSIESGQAFYGYTFGSGTRLTVV.

CDR3 bases: TGTGCCAGCAGCTTAGAAGCCGGACTAGCCTACGAGCAGTACTTC. Protein sequence: CASSLEAGLAYEQYF. This chain links TRBV7-8 with TRBJ2-7, with 7 bases lining up with TRBD2. In germline, CDR1 is SGHVS, CDR2 FQNEAQ. The CDR3 runs to 15 residues. V gave up 1 base and J gave up 2 bases; unmatched junction bases: 5.